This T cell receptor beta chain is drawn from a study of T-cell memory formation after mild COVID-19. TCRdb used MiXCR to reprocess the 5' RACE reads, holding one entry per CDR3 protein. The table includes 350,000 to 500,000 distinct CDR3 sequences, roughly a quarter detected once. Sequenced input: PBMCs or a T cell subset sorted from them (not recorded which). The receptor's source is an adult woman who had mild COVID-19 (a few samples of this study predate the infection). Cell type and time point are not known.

CDR3 residues: CASSHDGTGFYEQYF. CDR3 sequence (DNA): TGTGCCAGCAGTCACGACGGGACAGGGTTCTACGAGCAGTACTTC. The rearrangement uses TRBV4-2 and TRBJ2-7, with 9 positions matching TRBD1. Trimming cost V 6 bases and J 3 bases; bases outside gene matches: 9. CDR1 LGHNA and CDR2 YNFKEQ come from the germline V gene. This CDR3 region has 15 residues.